Sequencing of this TCR beta chain was carried out in a study of blood T cell repertoires in COVID-19. Study at large: T cells, B-cell-depleted T cells, or PBMCs provided the cDNA or gDNA that served as material.

The germline V gene encodes CDR1 SNHLY and CDR2 FYNNEI. The CDR3 contains 16 residues. Trimming took 3 bases from V and 3 from J; bases not matched to a gene: 11. Original data processing: Reference gene primer amplification in the assay estimated nucleated cell counts. Clones were read by immunoSEQ multiplex PCR, and TCRdb kept only the in-frame ones, dropping some. From that table come the V and J calls and clone size; the DNA was used to work out D and trimming. The data contain about 130,000 clones, approximately 84% of them singletons. The sequence was obtained from a woman aged 55-70 years with acute or convalescent COVID-19. Sample: peripheral blood. The chain carries TRBV2 and TRBJ2-7; 7 bases agree with TRBD1. In nucleotides, the CDR3 is TGTGCCAGCAGTGATCAAGGAGACAGGGCGAGCTACGAGCAGTACTTC. Translation gives CASSDQGDRASYEQYF. The variable domain in full, with the rest retrieved from reference TRBV2 and TRBJ2-7, is EPEVTQTPSHQVTQMGQEVILRCVPISNHLYFYWYRQILGQKVEFLVSFYNNEISEKSEIFDDQFSVERPDGSNFTLKIRSTKLEDSAMYFCASSDQGDRASYEQYFGPGTRLTVT.